This is a list of T cell receptor beta chains from one sample in a study of blood T cell repertoires in COVID-19. Assay used: immunoSEQ multiplex PCR; TCRdb lists only in-frame clones, some missing. The sample has 250,000 to 350,000 clones, around 87% seen once. Sequenced sample: peripheral blood. These receptors originate from a man younger than 35 with active or convalescent COVID-19. CDR3s include the opening cysteine and the closing phenylalanine or tryptophan. D genes are given only for firm matches. Not every row has a clone size; where given, it reads once, few, many or a size class.

J,V,size,D,length,DNA,CDR3
TRBJ1-2,TRBV6-6,few,NA,14,TGTGCCAGCATTTATGGGGAGTCCCTCGATGGCTACACCTTC,CASIYGESLDGYTF
TRBJ2-1,TRBV27,NA,TRBD2,15,TGTGCCAGACCCGGGGGGTACTCCTGGTACAATGAGCAGTTCTTC,CARPGGYSWYNEQFF
TRBJ2-3,TRBV4-2,NA,TRBD2,18,TGTGCCAGCAGCCACTCACAGGCTAGCGGGAGTTTAACAGATACGCAGTATTTT,CASSHSQASGSLTDTQYF
TRBJ2-5,TRBV7-7,few,NA,16,TGTGCCAGCAGCTTATCCGGGGGGCCGGTGTCGGAGACCCAGTACTTC,CASSLSGGPVSETQYF
TRBJ2-5,TRBV11-2,NA,NA,16,TGTGCCAGCAGCTTTCGGTTAGCCACCCTACAAGAGACCCAGTACTTC,CASSFRLATLQETQYF
TRBJ1-5,TRBV7-6,NA,NA,15,TGTGCCAGCAGCTTAGAGGGCAGGGAGGATCAGCCCCAGCATTTT,CASSLEGREDQPQHF
TRBJ2-2,TRBV15,NA,NA,15,TGTGCCACCAGCAGAGATCGGGGGTTCACCGGGGAGCTGTTTTTT,CATSRDRGFTGELFF
TRBJ2-7,TRBV4-2,few,TRBD2,15,TGTGCCAGCAGCCTAGAAGCGGGAGGGCCGAACGAGCAGTACTTC,CASSLEAGGPNEQYF
TRBJ1-4,TRBV6-6,NA,NA,14,TGTGCCAGCCGAACCGGGCAGGGTATTGAAAAACTGTTTTTT,CASRTGQGIEKLFF
TRBJ2-1,TRBV3-1/TRBV3-2,NA,TRBD2,14,TGTGCCAGCAGCCAACCTAGCGGGAGTGTTGAGCAGTTCTTC,CASSQPSGSVEQFF
TRBJ1-1,TRBV19,NA,NA,15,TGTGCCAGTAGTATTTGGGGAAGGGGAATCACTGAAGCTTTCTTT,CASSIWGRGITEAFF
TRBJ1-2,TRBV29-1,once,NA,16,TGCAGCGTTCCCGAGGTGGAGTCAGACTCCTACTATGGCTACACCTTC,CSVPEVESDSYYGYTF
TRBJ2-2,TRBV13,NA,TRBD2,18,TGTGCCAGCATACTACGGACTAGCGGGAGGGCGAACACCGGGGAGCTGTTTTTT,CASILRTSGRANTGELFF
TRBJ2-7,TRBV6-2/TRBV6-3,NA,TRBD2,17,TGTGCCAGCAGTCAGGCCGGGACTAGCGGGAGATCGAACGAGCAGTACTTC,CASSQAGTSGRSNEQYF
TRBJ1-2,TRBV7-9,NA,TRBD1,15,TGTGCCAGCAGCCTTAGGACAGGAACTAACTATGGCTACACCTTC,CASSLRTGTNYGYTF
TRBJ2-1,TRBV10-2,NA,NA,14,TGCGCCAGCAGTCGGGGGAATGCTATTGATGAGCAGTTCTTC,CASSRGNAIDEQFF
TRBJ1-1,TRBV2,few,TRBD1,14,TGTGCCAGCAGTGTGTACAGGGGGCTGTCTGAAGCTTTCTTT,CASSVYRGLSEAFF
TRBJ2-5,TRBV6-2/TRBV6-3,NA,NA,13,TGTGCCAGCAGCCCGGGACTTCTCGAGACCCAGTACTTC,CASSPGLLETQYF
TRBJ1-5,TRBV6-6,NA,TRBD1,14,TGTGCCAGCAGTTACGGGCAGGGGGCTCAGCCCCAGCATTTT,CASSYGQGAQPQHF
TRBJ2-7,TRBV27,NA,NA,14,TGTGCCAGCAGTTTGTCGAGCCCCCTATACGAGCAGTACTTC,CASSLSSPLYEQYF
TRBJ2-3,TRBV11-3,NA,TRBD2,17,TGTGCCAGCAGCTTATCAGGACTAGCGGGACCCACAGATACGCAGTATTTT,CASSLSGLAGPTDTQYF
TRBJ2-7,TRBV27,once,NA,13,TGTGCCAGCAGTTTATTCAGTGCCTACGAGCAGTACTTC,CASSLFSAYEQYF
TRBJ2-7,TRBV5-1,NA,NA,15,TGCGCCAGCAGCTTGGTCGCAGGGGGGTCTCACGAGCAGTACTTC,CASSLVAGGSHEQYF
TRBJ2-7,TRBV7-2,NA,NA,14,TGTGCCAGCACCCCATCCAGGATCTCCTACGAGCAGTACTTC,CASTPSRISYEQYF
TRBJ2-7,TRBV6-1,NA,TRBD2,14,TGTGCCAGCAGTGAACGGGTAGCGGGGGACGAGCAGTACTTC,CASSERVAGDEQYF